What follows are 27 T cell receptor beta chains derived from one specimen sequenced in a study of blood T cell repertoires in COVID-19. TCRdb's copy holds only in-frame clones and misses some; the assay was immunoSEQ multiplex PCR. The sample holds 200,000 to 250,000 clones, approximately 80% seen once. Sequenced: PBMCs or T cells enriched from blood (not recorded which). These receptors originate from a man aged 60 to 69 who had recovered from COVID-19.

The V and J genes are TRBV23-1 and TRBJ1-6; no definite D call. TRBV23-1 is labeled an ORF, and its function is uncertain. Trimming stripped 8 bases from V and 0 bases from J, with 20 bases between. The CDR3 consists of 18 residues. The CDR3 here is CASQVGRPMSSYNSPLHF. The CDR3 bases are TGCGCCAGCCAGGTGGGGAGGCCGATGAGCTCCTATAATTCACCCCTCCACTTT.

The chain couples TRBV7-9 to TRBJ2-7, with unresolved D. Germline CDR1 and CDR2: SEHNR and FQNEAQ (reference sequence). Trimming left V 5 bases short and J 4 bases short, with 12 bases between. The CDR3 has 13 residues. The CDR3 nucleotides read TGTGCCAGCAGCCCAGACTTGTCGTACGAGCAGTACTTC. It is translated as CASSPDLSYEQYF.

A few counts support this clone. V usage is TRBV7-9 and J usage is TRBJ2-1; D perhaps matches TRBD2 (6 bases). This CDR3 has 15 amino acids. Germline CDR1 reads SEHNR; CDR2 reads FQNEAQ (reference sequence). V was pared by 5 bases and J by 4 bases, with 15 bases between. CDR3 DNA sequence: TGTGCCAGCAGCCCATACGGGCGGGGTTACAATGAGCAGTTCTTC. Translating gives CASSPYGRGYNEQFF.

This sequence joins TRBV5-1 and TRBJ1-1; 7 positions match TRBD1. The germline V gene encodes CDR1 SGHRS and CDR2 YFSETQ. Germline trimming cut 4 bases from V and 1 base from J; bases unmatched to any gene: 7. The CDR3 extends over 15 amino acids. CDR3 DNA: TGCGCCAGCAGCCCCTCGACAGGGAGGAACACTGAAGCTTTCTTT. This gives the protein CASSPSTGRNTEAFF.

V gene TRBV18 combines with J gene TRBJ1-6, with 9 bases fitting TRBD1. V dropped 1 base and J dropped 18; count of bases not matched to a gene: 10. The CDR3 length is 14 residues. The germline CDR1 and CDR2 sequences are KGHSH and LQKENI. The CDR3 DNA sequence: TGTGCCAGCTCACCACGACAGGGGGGAATCACCCCCCACTTT. Protein: CASSPRQGGITPHF.

The chain couples TRBV6-6 to TRBJ1-6, with TRBD1 matching 7 bases. Trimming at V came to 5 bases and at J to 6 bases, leaving 10 bases not matched to a gene. The CDR3 totals 16 residues. Germline CDR1 reads MNHNY; CDR2 reads SVGAGI (reference sequence). The DNA for the CDR3 is TGTGCCAGCAGTCGACAGGGTTTAGCTATTAATTCACCCCTCCACTTT. This sequence encodes CASSRQGLAINSPLHF.

The CDR3 is CSASLLAGRSSYNEQFF. The CDR3 bases are TGCAGTGCTAGTCTTCTAGCGGGACGAAGCTCCTACAATGAGCAGTTCTTC. The chain links TRBV20-1 to TRBJ2-1; 9 bases agree with TRBD2. Per the germline V gene, CDR1 is DFQATT and CDR2 is SNEGSKA (reference sequence). The CDR3 covers 17 residues. V gave up 3 bases and J gave up 0 bases; unmatched junction bases: 9.

This clone has only a few counts. The gene calls are TRBV25-1 and TRBJ1-2; a weak D match, TRBD1 (5 bases). Germline CDR1 reads MGHDK; CDR2 reads SYGVNS. The CDR3 runs to 13 residues. Deletions cut 3 bases from V and 3 bases from J, with 8 bases between. CDR3 protein: CASSDEGDYGYTF. The CDR3 DNA follows: TGTGCCAGCAGTGATGAAGGGGACTATGGCTACACCTTC.

The chain has TRBV19 and TRBJ2-1; 9 bases align to TRBD1. The V gene end was trimmed by 5 bases and the J gene end by 8 bases; junction bases not matched to a gene: 10. Looked up from germline, CDR1 is LNHDA and CDR2 is SQIVND (reference sequence). The CDR3 spans 15 residues. CDR3 protein: CASSDGQGSRDEQFF. DNA of the CDR3: TGTGCCAGTAGTGATGGACAGGGGTCGAGGGATGAGCAGTTCTTC.

The chain uses TRBV4-3 and TRBJ2-7, with TRBD2 as a possible D gene (6 bases). Germline CDR1 reads LGHNA; CDR2 reads YSLEER. The CDR3 is made up of 15 amino acids. V was pared by 0 bases and J by 8 bases, with 17 bases between. The CDR3 loop reads CASSQDNSAGGKQYF. CDR3 nucleotide sequence: TGCGCCAGCAGCCAAGATAACAGTGCCGGGGGTAAGCAGTACTTC.

The CDR3 region has the DNA TGCAGCGTTCACGGTCTTAACTATGGCTACACCTTC. This sequence encodes CSVHGLNYGYTF. The V gene is TRBV29-1, the J gene TRBJ1-2, with D unresolved. Trimming stripped 5 bases from V and 1 base from J, with 8 bases between. The germline V gene encodes CDR1 SQVTM and CDR2 ANQGSEA. The CDR3 covers 12 residues.

This clone was counted only a few times. The genes are TRBV7-9 and TRBJ2-1, with TRBD1 as a possible D gene (6 bases). The V gene's germline CDR1 is SEHNR and CDR2 FQNEAQ (reference sequence). The CDR3 covers 13 residues. V lost 6 bases to trimming and J lost 7 bases, with 13 bases between them. The CDR3 sequence: CASRPTGWNEQFF. The CDR3 nucleotides are TGTGCCAGCAGGCCTACAGGGTGGAATGAGCAGTTCTTC.

There are a few counts of this clone. V is TRBV7-2 and J is TRBJ1-5; D ambiguous. With 1 base removed from V and 6 bases from J, the gap between germline ends came to 13 bases. CDR3 length: 15 amino acids. Germline V gene lookup returns CDR1 SGHTA and CDR2 FQGNSA. CDR3 in DNA: TGTGCCAGCAGCTTAGACCCAGGAATGAGTCAGCCCCAGCATTTT. Translation gives CASSLDPGMSQPQHF.

The V and J genes are TRBV27 and TRBJ1-6; possibly TRBD1 for D (5 bases). V lost 2 bases and J 9 bases, leaving 11 bases between the germline ends. Germline loops: CDR1 MNHEY, CDR2 SMNVEV (reference sequence). The CDR3 runs to 14 residues. Written as DNA, the CDR3 is TGTGCCAGCAGTTTAGTGCGGGACTTTTCACCCCTCCACTTT. This sequence encodes CASSLVRDFSPLHF.

The chain couples TRBV11-3 to TRBJ1-2; 7 nucleotides line up with TRBD1. The germline CDR1 and CDR2 sequences are SGHNT and YENEEA. Trimming removed 5 bases from V and 14 bases from J; junction bases left unmatched: 11. CDR3 length: 12 residues. The CDR3 bases are TGTGCCAGCAGCCCCCGGGAGGGGGCGAATACCTTC. Translation gives CASSPREGANTF.

This rearrangement joins TRBV29-1 to TRBJ2-1; a possible D gene is TRBD1 (6 bases). The V gene lost 6 bases and the J gene lost 6 bases, with 15 bases spanning the gap. Germline loops: CDR1 SQVTM, CDR2 ANQGSEA. There are 13 residues in the CDR3. CDR3 in DNA: TGCAGCGTGAGGTTGGGGGCGGGCAATGAGCAGTTCTTC. It encodes CSVRLGAGNEQFF.

V and J are TRBV4-2 and TRBJ1-2; unclear D gene. Germline CDR1 is LGHNA and CDR2 is YNFKEQ. The CDR3 length is 13 residues. Trimming took off 0 bases at V and 4 bases at J, with 6 bases between the two ends. CDR3 sequence reads: CASSQDQIYGYTF. The CDR3 DNA reads TGTGCCAGCAGCCAAGACCAAATCTATGGCTACACCTTC.

This clone was recorded a few times. The chain carries TRBV7-9 and TRBJ1-1; 11 bases map to TRBD1. Germline CDR1 and CDR2: SEHNR and FQNEAQ (reference sequence). This CDR3 is 15 amino acids long. The junction had 6 bases not matched to a gene; V was cut back by 4 bases and J by 5 bases. CDR3 loop: CASSWDRGRGTEAFF. The CDR3 coding sequence is TGTGCCAGCAGCTGGGACAGGGGGAGAGGTACTGAAGCTTTCTTT. Full variable domain (outside the CDR3, taken from reference TRBV7-9 and TRBJ1-1): DTGVSQNPRHKITKRGQNVTFRCDPISEHNRLYWYRQTLGQGPEFLTYFQNEAQLEKSRLLSDRFSAERPKGSFSTLEIQRTEQGDSAMYLCASSWDRGRGTEAFFGQGTRLTVV.

The genes are TRBV15 and TRBJ1-3, with D unclear. CDR3 size: 16 residues. V lost 1 base and J lost 0, with 10 bases in between. CDR1 and CDR2 from the germline V gene are LNHNV and YYDKDF (reference sequence). The CDR3 nucleotides are TGTGCCACCAGCAGAGGGCCACCAACCTCTGGAAACACCATATATTTT. Translation: CATSRGPPTSGNTIYF.

The chain recombines TRBV7-2 with TRBJ1-2; a weak D match, TRBD1 (6 bases). Germline CDR1 reads SGHTA; CDR2 reads FQGNSA. The length of the CDR3 is 13 residues. Trimming shortened V by 2 bases and J by 8 bases, and 12 bases separated the two germline ends. CDR3 sequence reads: CASSLSDRGGYTF. CDR3 DNA: TGTGCCAGCAGCTTATCGGACAGAGGAGGCTACACCTTC.

The chain recombines TRBV7-9 with TRBJ2-7; D remains ambiguous. This CDR3 contains 13 residues. V gave up 7 bases and J gave up 6 bases, with 16 bases separating them. In germline, CDR1 is SEHNR, CDR2 FQNEAQ (reference sequence). The CDR3 DNA sequence: TGTGCCAGCACCGACGCCTGGGCTTTCGAGCAGTACTTC. This codes for CASTDAWAFEQYF.

This chain links TRBV7-8 with TRBJ2-1; 11 bases are a match to TRBD2. The CDR3 extends over 15 amino acids. Germline V gene data show CDR1 as SGHVS and CDR2 as FQNEAQ. Germline trimming cut 2 bases from V and 3 bases from J; bases unmatched to any gene: 0. CDR3 DNA: TGTGCCAGCAGCTTACTAGCGGGGGGCTACAATGAGCAGTTCTTC. Residues: CASSLLAGGYNEQFF. Supplemented by reference TRBV7-8 and TRBJ2-1, the full variable domain reads GAGVSQSPRYKVAKRGQDVALRCDPISGHVSLFWYQQALGQGPEFLTYFQNEAQLDKSGLPSDRFFAERPEGSVSTLKIQRTQQEDSAVYLCASSLLAGGYNEQFFGPGTRLTVL.

The chain carries TRBV4-2 and TRBJ2-1, with 8 bases fitting TRBD2. Germline V gives CDR1 LGHNA, CDR2 YNFKEQ. The trim removed 11 bases at V and 0 bases at J, leaving 12 bases unmatched. The CDR3 has 16 amino acids. DNA of the CDR3: TGTGCCGCGAGAAGCGGGGGCCCTAGCTCCTACAATGAGCAGTTCTTC. Translating gives CAARSGGPSSYNEQFF.

The chain employs TRBV10-3 and TRBJ1-1, with 7 nucleotides matching TRBD1. CDR3 size: 13 residues. The germline V gene has CDR1 ENHRY and CDR2 SYGVKD. Trimming at V came to 2 bases and at J to 11 bases, leaving 8 bases not matched to a gene. The CDR3 region has the DNA TGTGCCATCAGTGAGGGACAGGTGCAGGAGGCTTTCTTT. It encodes CAISEGQVQEAFF.

The V and J genes are TRBV19 and TRBJ2-6; D might be TRBD1 (6 bases). V was cut by 7 bases and J by 4 bases, with 14 bases left in between. The CDR3 is made up of 15 amino acids. Germline V gives CDR1 LNHDA, CDR2 SQIVND (reference sequence). In nucleotides, the CDR3 is TGTGCCAGTACCCCCGGGACAACCGGGGCCAACGTCCTGACTTTC. Protein sequence: CASTPGTTGANVLTF.

The gene calls are TRBV18 and TRBJ1-3; TRBD1 aligns across 9 bases. From germline, CDR1 is KGHSH and CDR2 LQKENI. Trimming cost V 6 bases and J 4 bases; bases outside gene matches: 7. The CDR3 extends over 15 amino acids. CDR3 coding DNA: TGTGCCAGCTCTCTACAGGGGGCTTTCGGAAACACCATATATTTT. The encoded protein is CASSLQGAFGNTIYF.

The gene calls are TRBV18 and TRBJ1-4; D is ambiguous. CDR3 size: 13 residues. V lost 3 bases, J lost 8 bases, and 10 bases lay in between. CDR1 and CDR2 from the germline V gene are KGHSH and LQKENI. The CDR3 DNA sequence: TGTGCCAGCTCACCCGGGGTTGGAGAAAAACTGTTTTTT. The encoded protein is CASSPGVGEKLFF. Full variable domain (missing parts from reference TRBV18 and TRBJ1-4): NAGVMQNPRHLVRRRGQEARLRCSPMKGHSHVYWYRQLPEEGLKFMVYLQKENIIDESGMPKERFSAEFPKEGPSILRIQQVVRGDSAAYFCASSPGVGEKLFFGSGTQLSVL.